Shown below are 2 T cell receptor beta chains from a single sample sequenced in a study of blood T cells in healthy people across ages. Through a sample-barcoded 5' primer and a J-beta primer mix, a second PCR was run for roughly 6 to 11 cycles. TCRdb re-analysed the 5' RACE reads in MiXCR, keeping a single row per CDR3 protein. Of over 600,000 distinct CDR3 sequences listed, approximately 40% are singletons. Sequencing input: blood. These TCRs come from an elderly man in good health.

The genes are TRBV6-6 and TRBJ1-1; D might be TRBD1 (5 bases). The V end was cut by 7 bases, the J end by 11 bases, with 23 bases between. Germline lookup yields CDR1 MNHNY and CDR2 SVGAGI (reference sequence). This CDR3 is built from 14 residues. CDR3 nucleotides: TGTGCCAGCAACTCAAGGGGAGTCACCTTGGGGGCTTTCTTT. It yields the protein CASNSRGVTLGAFF.

This clonotype has more than one count but fewer than ten. J is TRBJ2-5 and V is TRBV25-1; 7 nucleotides agree with TRBD2. This CDR3 comprises 13 residues. With V trimmed by 2 bases and J by 11 bases, 8 bases remained unmatched. In germline, CDR1 is MGHDK, CDR2 SYGVNS. For the CDR3, the DNA is TGTGCCAGCAGTGAAAATCCTGGGGGGGAGCAGTACTTC. Encoded protein: CASSENPGGEQYF.